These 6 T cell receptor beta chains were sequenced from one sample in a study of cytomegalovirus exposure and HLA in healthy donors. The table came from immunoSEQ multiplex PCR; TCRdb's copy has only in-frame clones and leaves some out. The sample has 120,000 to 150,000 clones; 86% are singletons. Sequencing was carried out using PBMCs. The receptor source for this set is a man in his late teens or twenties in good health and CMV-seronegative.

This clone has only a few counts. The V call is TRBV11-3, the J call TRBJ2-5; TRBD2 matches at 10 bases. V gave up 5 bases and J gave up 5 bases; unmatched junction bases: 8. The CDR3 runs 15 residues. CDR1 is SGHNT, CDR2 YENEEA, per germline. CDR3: CASSRSSGSGETQYF. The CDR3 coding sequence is TGTGCCAGCAGCCGATCTAGCGGGAGTGGTGAGACCCAGTACTTC.

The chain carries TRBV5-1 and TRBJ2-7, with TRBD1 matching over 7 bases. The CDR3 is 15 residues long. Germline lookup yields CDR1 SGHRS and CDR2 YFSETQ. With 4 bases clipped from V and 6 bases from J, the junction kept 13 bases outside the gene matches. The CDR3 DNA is TGCGCCAGCAGCCCCCGGGACAGTCGCCCTGGCGAGCAGTACTTC. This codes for CASSPRDSRPGEQYF.

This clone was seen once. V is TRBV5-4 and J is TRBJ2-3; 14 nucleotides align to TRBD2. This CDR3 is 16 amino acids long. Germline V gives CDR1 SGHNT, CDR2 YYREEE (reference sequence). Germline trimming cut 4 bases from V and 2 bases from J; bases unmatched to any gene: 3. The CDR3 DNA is TGTGCCAGCAGCACGGGACTAGCGGGAGTCACAGATACGCAGTATTTT. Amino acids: CASSTGLAGVTDTQYF. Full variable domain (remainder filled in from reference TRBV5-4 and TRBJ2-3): ETGVTQSPTHLIKTRGQQVTLRCSSQSGHNTVSWYQQALGQGPQFIFQYYREEENGRGNFPPRFSGLQFPNYSSELNVNALELDDSALYLCASSTGLAGVTDTQYFGPGTRLTVL.

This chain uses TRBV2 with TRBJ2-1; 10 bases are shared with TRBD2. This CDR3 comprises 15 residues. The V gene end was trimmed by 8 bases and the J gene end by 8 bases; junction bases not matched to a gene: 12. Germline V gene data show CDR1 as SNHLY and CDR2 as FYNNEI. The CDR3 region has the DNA TGTGCCAGCGGGGGAGCGGGAGGGCCAACGTATGAGCAGTTCTTC. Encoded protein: CASGGAGGPTYEQFF.

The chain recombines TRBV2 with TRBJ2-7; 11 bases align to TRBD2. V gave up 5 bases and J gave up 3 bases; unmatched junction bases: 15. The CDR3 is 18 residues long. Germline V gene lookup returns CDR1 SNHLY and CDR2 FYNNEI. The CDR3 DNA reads TGTGCCAGCAGTCAGCGGACTTCCTCCGGGACTAGCGGCTACGAGCAGTACTTC. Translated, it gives CASSQRTSSGTSGYEQYF.

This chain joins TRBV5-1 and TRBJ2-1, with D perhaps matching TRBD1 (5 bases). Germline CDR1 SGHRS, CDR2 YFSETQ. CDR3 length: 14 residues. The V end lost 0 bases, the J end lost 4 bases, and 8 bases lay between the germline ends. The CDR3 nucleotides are TGCGCCAGCAGCTTGGAAGGGGCGTACAATGAGCAGTTCTTC. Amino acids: CASSLEGAYNEQFF.